This T cell receptor (beta chain) was found in a study of OX40 agonist ivuxolimab in advanced cancers. Study in general: The patients received ivuxolimab by intravenous route every 2 weeks at 0.01 to 10 mg/kg.

A remark on this clone: Antigen unknown.

Study results and limitations: With doses of 0.1 to 3.0 mg/kg, CD4+ and CD8+ blood T cells had undergone clonal expansion by week 6. More expanded clones were found, on average, in CD8+ than in CD4+ T cells.

V was trimmed by 0 bases and J by 0 bases, leaving 5 bases between them. Germline assignment: CDR1 LGHNA and CDR2 YSLEER. The CDR3 extends over 14 amino acids. This table comes from immunoSEQ multiplex PCR, and its TCRdb copy is limited to in-frame clones, with some not included. The table shows around 59,000 clones, with about 88% occurring only once. At cycle 4 day 1, cycle 7 day 1, and baseline, blood was sampled. The J gene is TRBJ1-1, the V gene TRBV4-3; D is uncertain. The sequence came from an adult with an advanced solid tumor such as melanoma, head and neck, liver or kidney cancer. This material consisted of CD4+ or CD8+ T cells sorted from blood, taken in a trial of the OX40 agonist ivuxolimab. CDR3 loop: CASSQDSLNTEAFF. CDR3 nucleotides: TGCGCCAGCAGCCAAGACAGTTTGAACACTGAAGCTTTCTTT.